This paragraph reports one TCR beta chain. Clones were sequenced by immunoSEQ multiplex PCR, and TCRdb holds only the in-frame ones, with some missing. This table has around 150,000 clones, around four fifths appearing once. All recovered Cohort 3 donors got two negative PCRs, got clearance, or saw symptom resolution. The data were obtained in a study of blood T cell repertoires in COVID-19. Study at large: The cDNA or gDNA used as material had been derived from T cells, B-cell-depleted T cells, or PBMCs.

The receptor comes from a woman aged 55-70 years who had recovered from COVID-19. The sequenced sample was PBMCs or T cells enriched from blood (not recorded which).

The CDR3 protein is CASSLVIAENTEAFF. Here the CDR3 DNA reads TGTGCCAGCAGCTTAGTAATAGCAGAGAACACTGAAGCTTTCTTT. The chain recombines TRBV7-2 with TRBJ1-1; D is undetermined. V shed 1 base and J shed 1 base, with 10 bases lying between them. The CDR3 is made up of 15 amino acids. Germline CDR1 SGHTA, CDR2 FQGNSA.